This entry lists 20 T cell receptor beta chains sequenced from one sample in a study of T-cell reconstitution after alpha-beta-depleted transplantation in children. Unique molecular identifiers were incorporated during preparation of the TCRbeta library. TCRdb recomputed calls from the PCR reads with MiXCR, one row per CDR3 protein. The data hold about 610,000 distinct CDR3 sequences, with over 9.5% observed a single time. Sequenced here: PBMCs from the stem cell graft donor, sampled from the stem cell graft. The receptors shown here come from a human donor who donated a stem cell graft to a child with acute myeloid leukemia.

The chain combines TRBV28 with TRBJ2-1; TRBD1 aligns across 12 bases. The J segment lost 6 bases and the V segment lost 8 bases, leaving 5 bases of the junction unmatched. The CDR3 runs 14 residues. Per germline, CDR1 MDHEN and CDR2 SYDVKM. Here the CDR3 reads CASRGQGAFNEQFF. CDR3 DNA sequence: TGTGCCAGCCGGGGACAGGGGGCGTTCAATGAGCAGTTCTTC. Drawing the rest from reference TRBV28 and TRBJ2-1, the complete variable domain is DVKVTQSSRYLVKRTGEKVFLECVQDMDHENMFWYRQDPGLGLRLIYFSYDVKMKEKGDIPEGYSVSREKKERFSLILESASTNQTSMYLCASRGQGAFNEQFFGPGTRLTVL.

This clonotype has more than one count but fewer than ten. The rearrangement links TRBV5-1 to TRBJ2-1, with D perhaps TRBD2 (6 bases). Germline V gene lookup returns CDR1 SGHRS and CDR2 YFSETQ. With 5 bases removed from V and 0 bases from J, the gap between germline ends came to 15 bases. The CDR3 loop spans 16 amino acids. The CDR3 sequence is CASRNPSAGSYNEQFF. In DNA form, the CDR3 reads TGCGCCAGCAGGAACCCTAGCGCCGGCTCCTACAATGAGCAGTTCTTC.

The V call is TRBV15, the J call TRBJ2-7, with D perhaps given as TRBD1 or TRBD2 (6 bases each). V was trimmed by 1 base and J by 5 bases, leaving 18 bases between them. Per the germline V gene, CDR1 is LNHNV and CDR2 is YYDKDF (reference sequence). The CDR3 loop spans 16 amino acids. CDR3 DNA sequence: TGTGCCACCAGCAGAGGATGGGGGGCTAGCTTGGACGAGCAGTACTTC. Its protein is CATSRGWGASLDEQYF. The whole variable domain, remainder taken from reference TRBV15 and TRBJ2-7, is DAMVIQNPRYQVTQFGKPVTLSCSQTLNHNVMYWYQQKSSQAPKLLFHYYDKDFNNEADTPDNFQSRRPNTSFCFLDIRSPGLGDTAMYLCATSRGWGASLDEQYFGPGTRLTVT.

The chain recombines TRBV7-6 with TRBJ2-7; TRBD2 aligns across 12 bases. The CDR3 runs to 15 residues. The junction had 6 bases not matched to a gene; V was cut back by 6 bases and J by 3 bases. Looked up from germline, CDR1 is SGHVS and CDR2 is FNYEAQ. The CDR3 region is CASSTSGGTDYEQYF. In nucleotides, the CDR3 is TGTGCCAGCAGTACTAGCGGGGGGACAGACTACGAGCAGTACTTC.

This clonotype was recorded a few times. V and J are TRBV4-3 and TRBJ1-4, with TRBD1 identical over 7 bases. This CDR3 region has 16 residues. The V and J ends lost 4 bases and 6 bases, in that order; junction bases with no gene match: 11. Looked up from germline, CDR1 is LGHNA and CDR2 is YSLEER. As DNA, the CDR3 is TGCGCCAGCAGCCGATCAGGGGGACAACGGGATGAAAAACTGTTTTTT. Protein sequence: CASSRSGGQRDEKLFF.

This clonotype was seen more than once but under ten times. V and J are TRBV9 and TRBJ2-1, with D perhaps matching TRBD1 (5 bases). The length of the CDR3 is 13 residues. Germline loops: CDR1 SGDLS, CDR2 YYNGEE. V lost 3 bases to trimming and J lost 7 bases, with 11 bases between them. CDR3 residues: CASSGPQANEQFF. The CDR3 region has the DNA TGTGCCAGCAGCGGACCACAGGCAAATGAGCAGTTCTTC.

This clonotype was observed a handful of times. V usage is TRBV27 and J usage is TRBJ2-7; no definite D call. The germline gives CDR1 MNHEY, CDR2 SMNVEV (reference sequence). The CDR3 consists of 13 residues. Deletions cut 3 bases from V and 3 bases from J, with 9 bases between. The DNA of the CDR3 is TGTGCCAGCAGTTTCCTCACAGACTACGAGCAGTACTTC. It is translated as CASSFLTDYEQYF.

The rearrangement links TRBV20-1 to TRBJ2-4, with a tentative D call TRBD2 (6 bases). CDR1 and CDR2 from the germline V gene are DFQATT and SNEGSKA (reference sequence). The CDR3 consists of 14 residues. V was pared by 5 bases and J by 1 base, with 12 bases between. The CDR3 DNA reads as TGCAGTGCTTTTTCAGGGAGGGCCAAAAACATTCAGTACTTC. Residues: CSAFSGRAKNIQYF.

Only a few counts were recorded for this clonotype. This chain uses TRBV7-3 with TRBJ2-7; TRBD1 aligns across 8 bases. The J segment lost 7 bases and the V segment lost 5 bases, leaving 4 bases of the junction unmatched. CDR3 length: 12 residues. From germline, CDR1 is SGHTA and CDR2 FQGTGA. CDR3 sequence (DNA): TGTGCCAGCAGCGCGACAGGGGAAGAGCAGTACTTC. This sequence encodes CASSATGEEQYF.

This clonotype has a handful of counts. The chain joins TRBV7-8 to TRBJ1-4, with unresolved D. Looked up from germline, CDR1 is SGHVS and CDR2 is FQNEAQ. V shed 5 bases and J shed 8 bases, with 9 bases lying between them. The CDR3 length is 12 residues. The CDR3 loop is CASSHSGEKLFF. The CDR3 DNA sequence: TGTGCCAGCAGCCATTCCGGAGAAAAACTGTTTTTT.

This chain joins TRBV12-3 or TRBV12-4 and TRBJ1-2, with 11 positions matching TRBD1. This CDR3 is built from 15 residues. Trimming cost V 5 bases and J 14 bases; bases outside gene matches: 16. The CDR3 DNA reads TGTGCCAGCAGTACAACCCCAGGACAGGGGGCCACCGGGACCTTC. Translation: CASSTTPGQGATGTF.

This clonotype was observed a handful of times. The chain combines TRBV12-3 or TRBV12-4 with TRBJ1-5, with a weak D call TRBD1 (5 bases). Trimming stripped 5 bases from V and 7 bases from J, with 18 bases between. There are 15 residues in the CDR3. CDR3 DNA sequence: TGTGCCAGCAGTCTGATGGGGGGGTCGGGACAGCCCCAGCATTTT. It is translated as CASSLMGGSGQPQHF.

The J gene is TRBJ2-5, the V gene TRBV6-2 or TRBV6-3; D gene unclear. This CDR3 has 12 amino acids. Germline V gene data show CDR1 as MNHEY and CDR2 as SVGEGT. Trimming removed 6 bases at V and 0 bases at J, with 5 bases between. CDR3 protein: CASSKNQETQYF. CDR3 bases: TGTGCCAGCAGCAAAAACCAAGAGACCCAGTACTTC.

The genes are TRBV11-2 and TRBJ2-7; 12 nucleotides match TRBD2. J gave up 2 bases and V 6 bases, and 11 bases lay outside the gene matches. CDR3 length: 17 amino acids. Germline CDR1 and CDR2: SGHAT and FQNNGV. This CDR3 reads CASSSDSGLAGPYEQYF. The CDR3 DNA reads TGTGCCAGCAGTTCAGATTCGGGACTAGCGGGCCCCTACGAGCAGTACTTC. Full variable domain (rest looked up from reference TRBV11-2 and TRBJ2-7): EAGVAQSPRYKIIEKRQSVAFWCNPISGHATLYWYQQILGQGPKLLIQFQNNGVVDDSQLPKDRFSAERLKGVDSTLKIQPAKLEDSAVYLCASSSDSGLAGPYEQYFGPGTRLTVT.

At least ten counts were recorded for this clonotype. The chain links TRBV5-1 to TRBJ2-1; 14 bases line up with TRBD2. In germline, CDR1 is SGHRS, CDR2 YFSETQ. V trimming: 4 bases; J trimming: 9 bases; junction bases outside the gene matches: 9. The CDR3 extends over 16 amino acids. CDR3 in amino acids: CASSGGLAGVGGEQFF. In DNA form, the CDR3 reads TGCGCCAGCAGCGGGGGACTAGCGGGAGTAGGAGGTGAGCAGTTCTTC.

This clonotype occurred many times. The V call is TRBV12-3 or TRBV12-4, the J call TRBJ2-3; D is perhaps TRBD1 (5 bases). Trimming removed 3 bases from V and 0 bases from J, with 7 bases in between. The CDR3 loop spans 14 amino acids. CDR3: CASSLTASTDTQYF. The CDR3 DNA follows: TGTGCCAGCAGTTTGACAGCAAGCACAGATACGCAGTATTTT.

This clonotype showed up just a few times. CDR3 amino acids: CASSPRGGTTSYEQYF. DNA of the CDR3: TGTGCCAGCAGCCCGAGGGGCGGGACAACCTCCTACGAGCAGTACTTC. The rearrangement joins TRBV12-3 or TRBV12-4 to TRBJ2-7; D is perhaps TRBD1 or TRBD2 (6 bases each). The CDR3 loop spans 16 amino acids. Trimming left V 6 bases short and J 0 bases short, with 18 bases between.

The rearrangement uses TRBV5-1 and TRBJ2-2, with D maybe TRBD1 (6 bases). The germline V gene encodes CDR1 SGHRS and CDR2 YFSETQ. The germline V and J ends were trimmed by 4 bases and 7 bases, with 20 bases remaining between them. There are 16 residues in the CDR3. The CDR3 region is CASSPISGARGGELFF. Written as DNA, the CDR3 is TGCGCCAGCAGCCCGATCTCAGGAGCCAGGGGCGGGGAGCTGTTTTTT.

This clonotype has ten or more counts. CDR3 region: CASSLGQGDTEAFF. The CDR3 DNA reads as TGTGCCAGCAGTTTAGGACAGGGTGACACTGAAGCTTTCTTT. V and J are TRBV12-3 or TRBV12-4 and TRBJ1-1, with 7 bases aligning to TRBD1. The CDR3 loop spans 14 amino acids. Unmatched junction bases numbered 2, after V lost 1 base and J lost 3 bases.

The chain couples TRBV29-1 to TRBJ1-2; D is uncertain. The CDR3 has 15 amino acids. V lost 4 bases and J lost 1, with 16 bases in between. Per germline, CDR1 SQVTM and CDR2 ANQGSEA. CDR3 DNA: TGCAGCGTTGTCCGACTTTTAGATCTTAACTATGGCTACACCTTC. Protein sequence: CSVVRLLDLNYGYTF.